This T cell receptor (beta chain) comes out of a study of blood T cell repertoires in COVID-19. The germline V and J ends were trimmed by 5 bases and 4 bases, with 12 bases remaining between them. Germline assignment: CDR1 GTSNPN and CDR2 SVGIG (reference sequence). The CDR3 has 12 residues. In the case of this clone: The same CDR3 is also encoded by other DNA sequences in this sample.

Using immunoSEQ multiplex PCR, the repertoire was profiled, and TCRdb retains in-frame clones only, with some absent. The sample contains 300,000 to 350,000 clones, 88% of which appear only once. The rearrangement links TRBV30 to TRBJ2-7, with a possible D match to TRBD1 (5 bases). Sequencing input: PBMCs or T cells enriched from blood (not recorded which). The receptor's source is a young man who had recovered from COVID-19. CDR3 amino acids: CAWGHVSYEQYF. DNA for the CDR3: TGTGCCTGGGGACATGTGAGTTACGAGCAGTACTTC. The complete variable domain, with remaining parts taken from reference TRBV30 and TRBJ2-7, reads SQTIHQWPATLVQPVGSPLSLECTVEGTSNPNLYWYRQAAGRGLQLLFYSVGIGQISSEVPQNLSASRPQDRQFILSSKKLLLSDSGFYLCAWGHVSYEQYFGPGTRLTVT.